The present entry profiles one T cell receptor (beta chain) with its context. Germline V gene sequence: CDR1 MGHDK, CDR2 SYGVNS. V trimming: 1 base; J trimming: 6 bases; junction bases outside the gene matches: 5. The CDR3 totals 15 residues. These data originate in a study of cytomegalovirus exposure and HLA in healthy donors. Vbeta (60) and Jbeta (13) primers were used in the PCR. Repertoires were generated with immunoSEQ multiplex PCR, while TCRdb's copy carries only in-frame clones and drops some. Among about 150,000 clones, around 66% were seen once, and the ten largest hold over 2.5%. In nominal health when sampled, donors likely had unrecorded immune exposures nonetheless.

The material sequenced was PBMCs. The sequence was obtained from a woman in her 30s in good health and CMV-seropositive. The rearrangement joins TRBV25-1 to TRBJ2-7; 11 bases map to TRBD1. CDR3 amino acids: CASSESRTGGVEQYF. As DNA, the CDR3 is TGTGCCAGCAGTGAATCTCGGACAGGGGGCGTCGAGCAGTACTTC.